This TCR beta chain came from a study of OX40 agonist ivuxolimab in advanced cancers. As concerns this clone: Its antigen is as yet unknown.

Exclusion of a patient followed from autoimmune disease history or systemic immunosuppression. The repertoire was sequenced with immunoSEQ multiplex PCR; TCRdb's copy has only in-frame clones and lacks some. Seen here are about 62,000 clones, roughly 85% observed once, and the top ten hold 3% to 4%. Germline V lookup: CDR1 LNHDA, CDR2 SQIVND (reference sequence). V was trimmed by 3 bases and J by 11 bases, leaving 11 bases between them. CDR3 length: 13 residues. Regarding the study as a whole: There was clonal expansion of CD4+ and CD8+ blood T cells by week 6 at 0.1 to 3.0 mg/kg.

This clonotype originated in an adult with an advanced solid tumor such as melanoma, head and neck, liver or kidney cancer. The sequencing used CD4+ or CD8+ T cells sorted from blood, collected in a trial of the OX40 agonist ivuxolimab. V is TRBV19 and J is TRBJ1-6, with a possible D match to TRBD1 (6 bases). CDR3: CASSIGGGPPLHF. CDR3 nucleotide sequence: TGTGCCAGTAGTATTGGCGGGGGCCCACCCCTCCACTTT.